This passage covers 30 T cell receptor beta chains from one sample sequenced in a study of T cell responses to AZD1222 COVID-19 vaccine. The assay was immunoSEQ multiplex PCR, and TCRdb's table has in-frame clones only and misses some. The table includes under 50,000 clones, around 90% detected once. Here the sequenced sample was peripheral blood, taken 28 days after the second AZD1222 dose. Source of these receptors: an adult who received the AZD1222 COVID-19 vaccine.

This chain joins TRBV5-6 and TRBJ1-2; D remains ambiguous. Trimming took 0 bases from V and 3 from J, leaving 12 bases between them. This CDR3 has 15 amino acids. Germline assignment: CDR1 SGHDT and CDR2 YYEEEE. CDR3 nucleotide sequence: TGTGCCAGCAGCTTGGTGATGGACGGGCACTATGGCTACACCTTC. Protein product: CASSLVMDGHYGYTF.

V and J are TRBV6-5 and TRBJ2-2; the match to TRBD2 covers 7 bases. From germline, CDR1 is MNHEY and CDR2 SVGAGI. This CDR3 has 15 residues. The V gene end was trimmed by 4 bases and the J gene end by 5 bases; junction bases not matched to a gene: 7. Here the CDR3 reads CASSSAGVRTGELFF. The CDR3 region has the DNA TGTGCCAGCAGTTCTGCGGGAGTCAGAACCGGGGAGCTGTTTTTT.

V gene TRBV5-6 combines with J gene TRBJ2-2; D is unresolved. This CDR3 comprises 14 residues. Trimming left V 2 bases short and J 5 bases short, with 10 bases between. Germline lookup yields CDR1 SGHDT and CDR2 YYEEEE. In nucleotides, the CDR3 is TGTGCCAGCAGCTTTAGCTTGCGTACCGGGGAGCTGTTTTTT. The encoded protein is CASSFSLRTGELFF.

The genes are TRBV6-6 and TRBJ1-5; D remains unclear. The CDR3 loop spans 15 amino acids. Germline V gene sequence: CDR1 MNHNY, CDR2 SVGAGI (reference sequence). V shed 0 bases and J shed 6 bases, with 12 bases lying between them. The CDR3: CASSYSTATSQPQHF. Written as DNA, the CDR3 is TGTGCCAGCAGTTACTCGACGGCAACCAGTCAGCCCCAGCATTTT.

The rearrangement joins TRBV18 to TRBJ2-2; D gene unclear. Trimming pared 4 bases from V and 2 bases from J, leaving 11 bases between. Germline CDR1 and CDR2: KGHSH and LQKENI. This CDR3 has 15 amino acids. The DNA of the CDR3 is TGTGCCAGCTCACGATTAGACTCAAACACCGGGGAGCTGTTTTTT. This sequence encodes CASSRLDSNTGELFF.

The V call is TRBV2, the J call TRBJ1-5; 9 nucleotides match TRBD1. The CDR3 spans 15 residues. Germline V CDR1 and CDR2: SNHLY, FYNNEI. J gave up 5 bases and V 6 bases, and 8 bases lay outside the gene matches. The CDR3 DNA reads TGTGCCAGCAGCCAGGACAGGGGTGGCCATCAGCCCCAGCATTTT. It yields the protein CASSQDRGGHQPQHF.

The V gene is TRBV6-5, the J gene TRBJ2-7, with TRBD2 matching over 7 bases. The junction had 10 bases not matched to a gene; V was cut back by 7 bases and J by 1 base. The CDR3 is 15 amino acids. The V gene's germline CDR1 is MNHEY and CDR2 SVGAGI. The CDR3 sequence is CASTFTGGLSYEQYF. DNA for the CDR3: TGTGCCAGCACCTTTACGGGAGGTCTTTCCTACGAGCAGTACTTC.

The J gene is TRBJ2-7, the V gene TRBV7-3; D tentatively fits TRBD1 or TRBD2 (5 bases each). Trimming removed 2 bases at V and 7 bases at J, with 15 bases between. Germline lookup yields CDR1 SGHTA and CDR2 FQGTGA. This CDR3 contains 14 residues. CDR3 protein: CASSLGGGLGEQYF. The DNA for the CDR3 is TGTGCCAGCAGCTTAGGTGGGGGTCTGGGTGAGCAGTACTTC.

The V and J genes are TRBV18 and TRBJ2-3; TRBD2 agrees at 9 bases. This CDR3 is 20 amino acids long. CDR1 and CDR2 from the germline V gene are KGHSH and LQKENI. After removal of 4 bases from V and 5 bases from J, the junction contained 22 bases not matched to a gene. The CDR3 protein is CASSRLRGEREAVAEDTQYF. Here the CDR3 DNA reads TGTGCCAGCTCACGACTTAGAGGGGAGCGGGAGGCGGTTGCAGAAGATACGCAGTATTTT. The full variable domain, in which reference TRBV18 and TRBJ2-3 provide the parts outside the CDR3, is NAGVMQNPRHLVRRRGQEARLRCSPMKGHSHVYWYRQLPEEGLKFMVYLQKENIIDESGMPKERFSAEFPKEGPSILRIQQVVRGDSAAYFCASSRLRGEREAVAEDTQYFGPGTRLTVL.

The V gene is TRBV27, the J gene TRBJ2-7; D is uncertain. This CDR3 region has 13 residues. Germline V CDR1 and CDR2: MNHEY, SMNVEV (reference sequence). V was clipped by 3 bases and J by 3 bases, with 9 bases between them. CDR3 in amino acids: CASSFGPLYEQYF. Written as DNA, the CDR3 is TGTGCCAGCAGTTTTGGACCCCTCTACGAGCAGTACTTC.

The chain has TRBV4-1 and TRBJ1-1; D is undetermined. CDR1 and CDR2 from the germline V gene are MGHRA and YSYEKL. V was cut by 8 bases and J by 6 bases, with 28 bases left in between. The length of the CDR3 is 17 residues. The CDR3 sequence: CASPSDDRDYDGAEAFF. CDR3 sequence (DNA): TGCGCCAGCCCCAGCGATGACCGGGATTACGATGGGGCTGAAGCTTTCTTT.

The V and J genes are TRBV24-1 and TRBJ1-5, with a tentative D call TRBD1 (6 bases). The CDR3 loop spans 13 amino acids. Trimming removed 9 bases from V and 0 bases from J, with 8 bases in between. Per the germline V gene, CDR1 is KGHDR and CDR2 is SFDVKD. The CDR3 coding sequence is TGTGCCACCGGACAGAATAGCAATCAGCCCCAGCATTTT. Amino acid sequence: CATGQNSNQPQHF.

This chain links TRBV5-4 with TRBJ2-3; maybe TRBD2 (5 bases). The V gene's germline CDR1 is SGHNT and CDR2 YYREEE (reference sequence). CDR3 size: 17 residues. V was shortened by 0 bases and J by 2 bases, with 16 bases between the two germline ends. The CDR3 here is CASSLEGAEAYTDTQYF. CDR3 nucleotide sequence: TGTGCCAGCAGCTTGGAAGGAGCGGAAGCTTACACAGATACGCAGTATTTT.

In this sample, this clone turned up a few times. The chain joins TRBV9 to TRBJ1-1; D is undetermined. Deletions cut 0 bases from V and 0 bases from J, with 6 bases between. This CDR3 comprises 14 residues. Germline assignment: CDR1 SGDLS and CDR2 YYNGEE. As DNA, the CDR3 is TGTGCCAGCAGCGTAGCAGGTATGAACACTGAAGCTTTCTTT. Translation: CASSVAGMNTEAFF.

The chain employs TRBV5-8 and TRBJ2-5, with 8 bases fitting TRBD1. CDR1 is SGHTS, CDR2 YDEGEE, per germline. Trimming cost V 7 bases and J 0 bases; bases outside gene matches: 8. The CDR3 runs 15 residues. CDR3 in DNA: TGTGCCAGCGCATCCCGGGACAGGCACCAAGAGACCCAGTACTTC. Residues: CASASRDRHQETQYF.

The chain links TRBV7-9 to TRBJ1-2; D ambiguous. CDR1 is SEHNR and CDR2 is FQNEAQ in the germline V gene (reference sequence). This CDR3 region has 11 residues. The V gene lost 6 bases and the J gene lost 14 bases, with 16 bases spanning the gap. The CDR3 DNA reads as TGTGCCAGCAGTATACGGAGCGCTTGGACCTTC. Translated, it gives CASSIRSAWTF. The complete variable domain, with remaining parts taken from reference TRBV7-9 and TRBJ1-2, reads DTGVSQNPRHKITKRGQNVTFRCDPISEHNRLYWYRQTLGQGPEFLTYFQNEAQLEKSRLLSDRFSAERPKGSFSTLEIQRTEQGDSAMYLCASSIRSAWTFGSGTRLTVV.

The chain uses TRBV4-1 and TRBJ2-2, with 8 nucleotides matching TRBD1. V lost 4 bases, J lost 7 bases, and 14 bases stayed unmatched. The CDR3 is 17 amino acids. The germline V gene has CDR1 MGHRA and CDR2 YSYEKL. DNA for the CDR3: TGCGCCAGCAGCCCGTTTCCTCAGGGGGCGCTCGGCGGGGAGCTGTTTTTT. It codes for CASSPFPQGALGGELFF.

CDR3 protein: CASSRDKGSYEQYF. The CDR3 coding sequence is TGTGCCAGCAGCCGGGACAAGGGCTCCTACGAGCAGTACTTC. V and J are TRBV7-2 and TRBJ2-7; weak D call: TRBD1 (6 bases). This CDR3 is 14 amino acids long. The ends were cut back, 5 bases at V and 0 bases at J, with 11 bases in the middle. CDR1 is SGHTA, CDR2 FQGNSA, per germline.

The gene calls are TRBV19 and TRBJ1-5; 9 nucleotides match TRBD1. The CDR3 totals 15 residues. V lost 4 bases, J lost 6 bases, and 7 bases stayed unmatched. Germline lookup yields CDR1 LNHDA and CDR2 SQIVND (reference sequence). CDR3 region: CASSTQTGGLQPQHF. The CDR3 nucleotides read TGTGCCAGTAGTACCCAGACAGGGGGGCTTCAGCCCCAGCATTTT.

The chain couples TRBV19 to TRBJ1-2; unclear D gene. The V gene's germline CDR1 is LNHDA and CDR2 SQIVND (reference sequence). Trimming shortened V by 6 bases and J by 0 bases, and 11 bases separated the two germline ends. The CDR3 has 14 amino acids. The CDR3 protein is CASRHTGSNYGYTF. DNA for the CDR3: TGTGCCAGTAGGCACACGGGATCTAACTATGGCTACACCTTC.

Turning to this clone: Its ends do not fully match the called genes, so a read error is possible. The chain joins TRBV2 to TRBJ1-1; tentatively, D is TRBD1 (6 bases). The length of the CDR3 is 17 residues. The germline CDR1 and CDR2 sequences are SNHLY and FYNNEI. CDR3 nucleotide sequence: TGTGCCAGCAGTGAATTCGTCCGGGGGGGACACCACACAGAAGCTTTCTTT. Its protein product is CASSEFVRGGHHTEAFF.

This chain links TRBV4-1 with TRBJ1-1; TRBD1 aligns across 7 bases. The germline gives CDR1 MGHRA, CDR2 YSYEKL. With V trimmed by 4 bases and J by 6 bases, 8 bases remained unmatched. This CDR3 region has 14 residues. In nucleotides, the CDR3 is TGCGCCAGCAGCCTCTTAGACAGGGACCCTGAAGCTTTCTTT. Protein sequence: CASSLLDRDPEAFF.

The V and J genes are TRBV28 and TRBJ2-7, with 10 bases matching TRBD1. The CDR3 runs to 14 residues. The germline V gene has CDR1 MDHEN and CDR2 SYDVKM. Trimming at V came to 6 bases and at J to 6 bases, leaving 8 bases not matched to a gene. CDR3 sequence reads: CASRPGTGVSEQYF. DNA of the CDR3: TGTGCCAGCAGGCCCGGGACAGGGGTAAGCGAGCAGTACTTC.

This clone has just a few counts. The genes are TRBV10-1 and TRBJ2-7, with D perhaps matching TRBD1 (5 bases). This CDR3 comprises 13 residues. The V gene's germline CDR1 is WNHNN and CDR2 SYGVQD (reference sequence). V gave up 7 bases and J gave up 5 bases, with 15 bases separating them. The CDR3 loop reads CASTLETVNEQYF. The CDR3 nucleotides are TGCGCCAGCACTCTAGAGACAGTCAACGAGCAGTACTTC.

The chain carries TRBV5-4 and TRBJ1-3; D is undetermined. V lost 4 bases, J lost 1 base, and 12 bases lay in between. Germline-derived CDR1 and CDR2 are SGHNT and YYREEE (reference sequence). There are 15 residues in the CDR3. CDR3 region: CASSKDYRSGNTIYF. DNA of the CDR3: TGTGCCAGCAGCAAAGATTATAGATCTGGAAACACCATATATTTT.

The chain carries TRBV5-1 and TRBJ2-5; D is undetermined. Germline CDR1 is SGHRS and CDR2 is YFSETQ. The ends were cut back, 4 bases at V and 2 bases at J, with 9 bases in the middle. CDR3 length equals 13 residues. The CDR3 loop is CASSPQRQETQYF. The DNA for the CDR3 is TGCGCCAGCAGCCCCCAACGGCAAGAGACCCAGTACTTC. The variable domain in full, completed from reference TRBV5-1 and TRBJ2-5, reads KAGVTQTPRYLIKTRGQQVTLSCSPISGHRSVSWYQQTPGQGLQFLFEYFSETQRNKGNFPGRFSGRQFSNSRSEMNVSTLELGDSALYLCASSPQRQETQYFGPGTRLLVL.

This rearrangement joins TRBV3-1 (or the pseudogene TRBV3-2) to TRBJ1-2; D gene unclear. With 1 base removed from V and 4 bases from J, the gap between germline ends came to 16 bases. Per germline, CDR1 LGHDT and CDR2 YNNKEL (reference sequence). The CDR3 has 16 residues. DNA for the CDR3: TGTGCCAGCAGCCAAGGGGCGGGCGGTCTGAGCTATGGCTACACCTTC. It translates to CASSQGAGGLSYGYTF.

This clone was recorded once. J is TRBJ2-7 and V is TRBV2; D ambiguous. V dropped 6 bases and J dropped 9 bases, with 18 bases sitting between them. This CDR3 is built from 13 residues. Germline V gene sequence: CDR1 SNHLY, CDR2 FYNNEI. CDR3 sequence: CASSQTGELGQYF. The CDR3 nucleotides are TGTGCCAGCAGCCAGACCGGCGAGCTTGGGCAGTACTTC.

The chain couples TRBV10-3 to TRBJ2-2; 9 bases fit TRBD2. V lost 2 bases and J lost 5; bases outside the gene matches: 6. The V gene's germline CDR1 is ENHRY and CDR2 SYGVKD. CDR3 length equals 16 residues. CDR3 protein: CAISEAAGGTTGELFF. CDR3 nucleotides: TGTGCCATCAGTGAGGCCGCGGGGGGGACGACCGGGGAGCTGTTTTTT.

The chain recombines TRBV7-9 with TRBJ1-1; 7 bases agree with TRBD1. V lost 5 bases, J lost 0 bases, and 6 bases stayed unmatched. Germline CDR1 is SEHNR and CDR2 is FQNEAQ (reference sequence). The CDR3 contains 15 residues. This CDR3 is CASSTDRSMNTEAFF. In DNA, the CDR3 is TGTGCCAGCAGCACGGACAGGAGCATGAACACTGAAGCTTTCTTT. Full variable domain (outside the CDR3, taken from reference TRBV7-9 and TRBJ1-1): DTGVSQNPRHKITKRGQNVTFRCDPISEHNRLYWYRQTLGQGPEFLTYFQNEAQLEKSRLLSDRFSAERPKGSFSTLEIQRTEQGDSAMYLCASSTDRSMNTEAFFGQGTRLTVV.